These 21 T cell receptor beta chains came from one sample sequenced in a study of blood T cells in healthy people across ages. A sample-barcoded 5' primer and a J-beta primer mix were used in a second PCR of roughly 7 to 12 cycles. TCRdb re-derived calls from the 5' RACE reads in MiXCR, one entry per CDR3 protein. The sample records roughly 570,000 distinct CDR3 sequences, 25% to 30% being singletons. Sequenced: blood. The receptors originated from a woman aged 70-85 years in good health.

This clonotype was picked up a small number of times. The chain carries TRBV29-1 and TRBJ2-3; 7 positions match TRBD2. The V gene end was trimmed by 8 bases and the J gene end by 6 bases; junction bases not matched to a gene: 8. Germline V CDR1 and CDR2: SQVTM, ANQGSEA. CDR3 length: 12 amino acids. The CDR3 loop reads CSQTSEWDTQYF. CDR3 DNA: TGCAGCCAAACTAGCGAGTGGGATACGCAGTATTTT.

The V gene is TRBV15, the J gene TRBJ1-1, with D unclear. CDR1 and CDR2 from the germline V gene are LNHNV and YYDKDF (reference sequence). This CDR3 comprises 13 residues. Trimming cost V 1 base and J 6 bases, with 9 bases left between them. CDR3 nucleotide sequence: TGTGCCACCAGCAGAGCGCCCCAGGCTGAAGCTTTCTTT. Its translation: CATSRAPQAEAFF.

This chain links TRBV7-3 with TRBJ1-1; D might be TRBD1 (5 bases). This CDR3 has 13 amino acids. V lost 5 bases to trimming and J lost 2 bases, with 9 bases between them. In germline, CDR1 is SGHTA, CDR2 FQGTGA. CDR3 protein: CASSDDSNTEAFF. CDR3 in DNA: TGTGCCAGCAGCGACGACAGTAACACTGAAGCTTTCTTT.

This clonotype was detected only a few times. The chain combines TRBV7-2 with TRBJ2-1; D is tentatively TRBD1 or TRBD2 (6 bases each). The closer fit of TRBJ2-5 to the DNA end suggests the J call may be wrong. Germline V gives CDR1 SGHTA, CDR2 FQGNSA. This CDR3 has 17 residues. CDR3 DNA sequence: TGTGCCAGCAACCGAGGCACAGGACTACCGCAGGGGGAGACCCAGTACTTC. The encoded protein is CASNRGTGLPQGETQYF.

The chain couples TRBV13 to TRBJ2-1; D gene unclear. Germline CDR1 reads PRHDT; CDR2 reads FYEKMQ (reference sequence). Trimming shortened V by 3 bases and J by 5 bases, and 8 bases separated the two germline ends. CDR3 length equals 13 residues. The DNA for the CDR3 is TGTGCCAGCAGCTTGACAATAAACAATGAGCAGTTCTTC. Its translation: CASSLTINNEQFF.

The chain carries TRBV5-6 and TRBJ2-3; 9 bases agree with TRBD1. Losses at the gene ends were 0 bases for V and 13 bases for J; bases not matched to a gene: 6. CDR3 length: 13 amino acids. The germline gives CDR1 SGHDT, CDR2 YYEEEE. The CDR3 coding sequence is TGTGCCAGCAGCTTGGCTGGTGGGACAGGGAAGTATTTT. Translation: CASSLAGGTGKYF.

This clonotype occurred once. The CDR3: CASSSGGVSYEQYF. CDR3 nucleotide sequence: TGTGCCAGCAGTTCCGGGGGGGTCTCCTACGAGCAGTACTTC. The chain has TRBV27 and TRBJ2-7; TRBD2 matches 8 bases. The CDR3 length is 14 residues. V lost 4 bases and J lost 0; bases outside the gene matches: 2. The germline V gene encodes CDR1 MNHEY and CDR2 SMNVEV (reference sequence).

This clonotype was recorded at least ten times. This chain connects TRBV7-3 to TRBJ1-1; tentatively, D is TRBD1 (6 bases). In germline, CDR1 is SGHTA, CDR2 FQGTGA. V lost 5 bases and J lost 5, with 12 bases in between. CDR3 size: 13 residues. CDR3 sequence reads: CASSLGQLTEAFF. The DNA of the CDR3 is TGTGCCAGCAGCCTCGGACAGCTTACTGAAGCTTTCTTT.

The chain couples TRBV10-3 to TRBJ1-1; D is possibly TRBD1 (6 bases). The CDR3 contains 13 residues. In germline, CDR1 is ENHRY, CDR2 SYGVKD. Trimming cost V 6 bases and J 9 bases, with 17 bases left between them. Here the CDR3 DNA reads TGTGCCATCAGGGGGGCAGGCCTCCCCCAAGCTTTCTTT. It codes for CAIRGAGLPQAFF.

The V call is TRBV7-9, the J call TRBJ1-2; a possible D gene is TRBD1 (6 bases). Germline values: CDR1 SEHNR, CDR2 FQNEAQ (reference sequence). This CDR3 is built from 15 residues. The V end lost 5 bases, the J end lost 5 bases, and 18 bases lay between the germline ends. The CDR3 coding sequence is TGTGCCAGCAGCATCGCGGGGGCCCCTCCTTATGGCTACACCTTC. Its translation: CASSIAGAPPYGYTF.

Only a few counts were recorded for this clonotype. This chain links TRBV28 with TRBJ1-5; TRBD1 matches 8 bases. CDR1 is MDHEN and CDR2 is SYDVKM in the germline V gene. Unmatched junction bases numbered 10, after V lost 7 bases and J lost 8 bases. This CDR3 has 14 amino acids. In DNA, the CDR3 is TGTGCCAGCACCTCCGGACAGGGCTCGGAGCCCCAGCATTTT. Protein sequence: CASTSGQGSEPQHF.

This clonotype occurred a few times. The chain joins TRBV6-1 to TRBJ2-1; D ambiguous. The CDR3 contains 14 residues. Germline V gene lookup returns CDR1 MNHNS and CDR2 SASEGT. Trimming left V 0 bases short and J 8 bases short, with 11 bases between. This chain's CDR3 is CASSEAGIAYEQFF. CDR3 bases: TGTGCCAGCAGTGAAGCGGGGATAGCATATGAGCAGTTCTTC.

CDR3 in amino acids: CASRSDRRTPYEQYF. For the CDR3, the DNA is TGTGCCAGCAGATCGGACAGGCGAACCCCCTACGAGCAGTACTTC. This chain uses TRBV6-2 or TRBV6-3 with TRBJ2-7, with 7 bases lining up with TRBD1. Trimming removed 6 bases from V and 2 bases from J; junction bases left unmatched: 10. The CDR3 length is 15 residues. The germline V gene encodes CDR1 MNHEY and CDR2 SVGEGT.

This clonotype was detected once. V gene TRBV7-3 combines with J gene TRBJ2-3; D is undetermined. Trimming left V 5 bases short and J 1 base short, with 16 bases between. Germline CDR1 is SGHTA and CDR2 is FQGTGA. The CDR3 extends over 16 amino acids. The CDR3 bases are TGTGCCAGCAGCGTCCAGCCGGCTCTGGGCACAGATACGCAGTATTTT. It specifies CASSVQPALGTDTQYF.

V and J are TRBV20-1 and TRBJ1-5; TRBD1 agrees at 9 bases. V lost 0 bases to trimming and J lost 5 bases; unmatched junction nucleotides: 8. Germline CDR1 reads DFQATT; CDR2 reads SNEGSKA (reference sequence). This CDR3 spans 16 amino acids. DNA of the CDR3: TGCAGTGCTAGAGATCCCCTGACAGGGGGAGATCAGCCCCAGCATTTT. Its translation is CSARDPLTGGDQPQHF.

The CDR3 region is CASSLALAGGPETQYF. DNA for the CDR3: TGCGCCAGCAGCTTGGCGTTAGCGGGGGGCCCAGAGACCCAGTACTTC. The chain couples TRBV5-1 to TRBJ2-5; 10 bases are a match to TRBD2. Germline loops: CDR1 SGHRS, CDR2 YFSETQ. The CDR3 extends over 16 amino acids. Unmatched junction bases numbered 6, after V lost 0 bases and J lost 4 bases.

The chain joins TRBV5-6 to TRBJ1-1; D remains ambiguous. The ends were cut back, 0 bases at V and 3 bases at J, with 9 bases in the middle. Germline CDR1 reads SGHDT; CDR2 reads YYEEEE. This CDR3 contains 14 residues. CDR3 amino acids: CASSLVRKHTEAFF. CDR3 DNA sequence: TGTGCCAGCAGCTTGGTGCGCAAACACACTGAAGCTTTCTTT.

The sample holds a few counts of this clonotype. The DNA of the CDR3 is TGCAGTGTTCTAGGACAGGCCGGATCCCGGGAGACCCAGTACTTC. Translating it yields CSVLGQAGSRETQYF. The chain combines TRBV20-1 with TRBJ2-5, with 7 bases lining up with TRBD1. CDR1 and CDR2 (germline): DFQATT, SNEGSKA (reference sequence). Losses at the gene ends were 7 bases for V and 5 bases for J; bases not matched to a gene: 16. This CDR3 has 15 amino acids.

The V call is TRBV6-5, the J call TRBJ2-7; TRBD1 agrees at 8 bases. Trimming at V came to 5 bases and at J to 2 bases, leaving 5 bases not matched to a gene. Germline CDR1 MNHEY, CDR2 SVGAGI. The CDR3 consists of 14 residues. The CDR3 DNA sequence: TGTGCCAGCAGTCGGACAGGGCATACCTACGAGCAGTACTTC. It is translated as CASSRTGHTYEQYF.

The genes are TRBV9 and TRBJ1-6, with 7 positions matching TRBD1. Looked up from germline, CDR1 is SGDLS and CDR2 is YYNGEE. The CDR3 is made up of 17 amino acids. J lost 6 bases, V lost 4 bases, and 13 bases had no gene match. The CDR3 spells CASSSGQPLKGNSPLHF. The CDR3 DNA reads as TGTGCCAGCAGCTCGGGACAGCCCCTCAAGGGTAATTCACCCCTCCACTTT.

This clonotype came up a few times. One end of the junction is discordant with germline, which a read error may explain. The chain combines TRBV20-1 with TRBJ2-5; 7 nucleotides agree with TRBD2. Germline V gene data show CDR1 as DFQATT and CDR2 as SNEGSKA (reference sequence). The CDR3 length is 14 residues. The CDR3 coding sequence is TGCAGCGCTACCATCCCTAGCGGAATGGAGACCCAGTACTTC. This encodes CSATIPSGMETQYF.